The clone carrying this T cell receptor beta chain occurred a few times. Its antigen is unidentified. Germline CDR1 is MNHEY and CDR2 is SVGEGT. The V gene lost 6 bases and the J gene lost 3 bases, with 21 bases spanning the gap. There are 16 residues in the CDR3. This entry is derived from a study of regulatory T cells in long-lasting Graves disease. General study points: Patients whose Graves' disease persisted exhibited lower TCR diversity than those newly diagnosed. Newly diagnosed disease favored TRBV20-1 and TRBJ2-1 over persistent disease.

Both iRepertoire HTBI primers and Arm-PCR of CDR3 regions were used to build the TCR beta libraries. TCRdb reprocessed the multiplex PCR reads with MiXCR, giving one entry per CDR3 protein. The sample holds some 440,000 distinct CDR3 sequences; less than 25% are singletons and the top ten take 7% to 9.5%. As for time point: persistent/refractory GD, antithyroid drugs over 5 years with positive TRAb. The authors made the TCR library using RNA they extracted from PBMCs. Patients were from an endocrinology department in Xi'an, China. The chain couples TRBV6-2 or TRBV6-3 to TRBJ2-7, with D possibly being TRBD1 or TRBD2 (7 bases each). The sample in question was peripheral blood mononuclear cells (PBMCs), obtained when the disease was refractory, from a patient treated with antithyroid drugs. This receptor was identified in a female donor with Graves disease. The CDR3 nucleotides are TGTGCCAGCAGCGGGGAGGGGGAGAGGGGGCTCTACGAGCAGTACTTC. Residues: CASSGEGERGLYEQYF.